These 30 T cell receptor beta chains came from one sample sequenced in a study of T-cell reconstitution after alpha-beta-depleted transplantation in children. TCRbeta library preparation incorporated unique molecular identifiers. TCRdb reprocessed the PCR reads with MiXCR, giving one entry per CDR3 protein. Of around 420,000 distinct CDR3 sequences in the sample, 15% to 20% are singletons; the top ten hold 29%. The specimen was PBMCs, mostly from graft donor cells, collected 360 days after TCRalphabeta/CD19-depleted stem cell transplant. The receptors here all came from a boy less than two years old who had a stem cell transplant for Wiskott-Aldrich syndrome, so the T cells may come from the graft donor.

The sample holds a few counts of this clonotype. The chain links TRBV29-1 to TRBJ2-5; D remains ambiguous. CDR1 SQVTM and CDR2 ANQGSEA come from the germline V gene. CDR3 length: 13 amino acids. The germline V and J ends were trimmed by 7 bases and 6 bases, with 18 bases remaining between them. CDR3 region: CSAFLASKQTQYF. DNA for the CDR3: TGCAGCGCTTTTTTGGCTTCGAAACAGACCCAGTACTTC.

The V gene is TRBV4-3, the J gene TRBJ2-4; D gene ambiguous. The V end lost 5 bases, the J end lost 11 bases, and 16 bases lay between the germline ends. The germline V gene has CDR1 LGHNA and CDR2 YSLEER. The CDR3 loop spans 13 amino acids. The DNA of the CDR3 is TGCGCCAGCAGCTTCCGCATCCCGGGTTTTCAGTACTTC. As protein: CASSFRIPGFQYF.

This chain connects TRBV7-2 to TRBJ2-1; D is undetermined. The CDR3 has 12 amino acids. V was cut by 5 bases and J by 5 bases, with 7 bases left in between. The germline CDR1 and CDR2 sequences are SGHTA and FQGNSA. CDR3 nucleotides: TGTGCCAGCAGCCCTTGGGACAATGAGCAGTTCTTC. Translated, it gives CASSPWDNEQFF. Combining the CDR3 with reference TRBV7-2 and TRBJ2-1 gives the whole variable domain GAGVSQSPSNKVTEKGKDVELRCDPISGHTALYWYRQSLGQGLEFLIYFQGNSAPDKSGLPSDRFSAERTGGSVSTLTIQRTQQEDSAVYLCASSPWDNEQFFGPGTRLTVL.

This clonotype was recorded a few times. The J gene is TRBJ2-7, the V gene TRBV28, with 11 bases lining up with TRBD2. V shed 2 bases, J shed 2 bases, and the junction held 5 bases outside the gene matches. The V gene's germline CDR1 is MDHEN and CDR2 SYDVKM. The CDR3 runs to 16 residues. In DNA form, the CDR3 reads TGTGCCAGCAGTTTAAAGCCTAGCGGGGGGACCTACGAGCAGTACTTC. It yields the protein CASSLKPSGGTYEQYF.

The rearrangement joins TRBV29-1 to TRBJ2-1, with 9 bases lining up with TRBD2. Germline-derived CDR1 and CDR2 are SQVTM and ANQGSEA. Unmatched junction bases numbered 11, after V lost 6 bases and J lost 5 bases. The CDR3 loop spans 15 amino acids. This CDR3 reads CSVDLMGLANNEQFF. In DNA, the CDR3 is TGCAGCGTCGACCTAATGGGACTAGCAAACAATGAGCAGTTCTTC.

This clonotype has just a few counts. This chain links TRBV10-2 with TRBJ1-1, with D hard to call. This CDR3 has 14 residues. Trimming took 2 bases from V and 4 from J, leaving 11 bases between them. CDR1 is WSHSY and CDR2 is SAAADI in the germline V gene. The CDR3 reads CASSEEAKPTEAFF. In DNA form, the CDR3 reads TGCGCCAGCAGTGAGGAGGCCAAGCCCACTGAAGCTTTCTTT.

CDR3 sequence reads: CASSLGRGANEQYF. DNA for the CDR3: TGTGCCAGCAGCTTAGGGAGGGGGGCGAATGAGCAGTACTTC. The V and J genes are TRBV7-6 and TRBJ2-7, with D tentatively TRBD1 or TRBD2 (6 bases each). Germline V gene lookup returns CDR1 SGHVS and CDR2 FNYEAQ. The length of the CDR3 is 14 residues. V gave up 1 base and J gave up 7 bases, with 14 bases separating them.

The chain is built from TRBV4-1 and TRBJ1-5; D remains unclear. CDR1 and CDR2 from the germline V gene are MGHRA and YSYEKL. V was cut by 1 base and J by 6 bases, with 13 bases left in between. The CDR3 spans 15 residues. This CDR3 reads CASSQAQGRGQPQHF. CDR3 bases: TGCGCCAGCAGCCAAGCACAAGGGCGAGGTCAGCCCCAGCATTTT.

The V call is TRBV20-1, the J call TRBJ2-3, with 9 bases matching TRBD1. The CDR3 spans 16 residues. V shed 5 bases and J 3 bases; nucleotides not matched to a gene: 12. Germline V CDR1 and CDR2: DFQATT, SNEGSKA (reference sequence). CDR3 protein: CSADTSWTGDTDTQYF. The CDR3 region has the DNA TGCAGTGCTGACACTTCCTGGACAGGGGATACAGATACGCAGTATTTT.

This clonotype appeared a few times. This chain joins TRBV29-1 and TRBJ2-1; TRBD1 might be the D (5 bases). This CDR3 has 13 amino acids. The V end was cut by 5 bases, the J end by 9 bases, with 17 bases between. Germline V gene sequence: CDR1 SQVTM, CDR2 ANQGSEA. CDR3 nucleotide sequence: TGCAGCGTTAAACAGGTCTGGGGTAGTGAGCAGTTCTTC. Its protein product is CSVKQVWGSEQFF.

V usage is TRBV20-1 and J usage is TRBJ2-7; 7 bases line up with TRBD2. The V gene end was trimmed by 1 base and the J gene end by 5 bases; junction bases not matched to a gene: 8. CDR3 length equals 14 residues. Germline V gene sequence: CDR1 DFQATT, CDR2 SNEGSKA (reference sequence). CDR3 nucleotides: TGCAGTGCTAGAGCCCCTTGGGGAGGGAACGAGCAGTACTTC. It translates to CSARAPWGGNEQYF.

This clonotype was picked up a small number of times. The chain joins TRBV20-1 to TRBJ2-5; 8 bases are shared with TRBD1. The CDR3 is 14 amino acids. Germline trimming cut 2 bases from V and 3 bases from J; bases unmatched to any gene: 5. In germline, CDR1 is DFQATT, CDR2 SNEGSKA (reference sequence). Here the CDR3 DNA reads TGCAGTGCTAGACCGACAGGGGTCGAAGAGACCCAGTACTTC. This codes for CSARPTGVEETQYF.

There are a few counts of this clonotype. The V and J genes are TRBV12-3 or TRBV12-4 and TRBJ1-1; D gene ambiguous. This CDR3 is built from 13 residues. V dropped 6 bases and J dropped 4 bases, with 12 bases sitting between them. CDR3 protein: CASSLSVSTEAFF. In nucleotides, the CDR3 is TGTGCCAGCAGCTTAAGTGTATCCACTGAAGCTTTCTTT.

This chain links TRBV5-1 with TRBJ2-5; 7 positions agree with TRBD1. The CDR3 is made up of 13 amino acids. CDR1 and CDR2 from the germline V gene are SGHRS and YFSETQ. V trimming: 4 bases; J trimming: 3 bases; junction bases outside the gene matches: 3. DNA of the CDR3: TGCGCCAGCAGCATAGGGACAGAAGAGACCCAGTACTTC. Its translation is CASSIGTEETQYF. Full variable domain (rest looked up from reference TRBV5-1 and TRBJ2-5): KAGVTQTPRYLIKTRGQQVTLSCSPISGHRSVSWYQQTPGQGLQFLFEYFSETQRNKGNFPGRFSGRQFSNSRSEMNVSTLELGDSALYLCASSIGTEETQYFGPGTRLLVL.

V usage is TRBV27 and J usage is TRBJ2-5; D call uncertain. The V end was cut by 0 bases, the J end by 4 bases, with 15 bases between. The CDR3 has 16 amino acids. Germline lookup yields CDR1 MNHEY and CDR2 SMNVEV (reference sequence). CDR3 in amino acids: CASSLSIFRVGETQYF. CDR3 bases: TGTGCCAGCAGTTTATCGATTTTTAGGGTTGGAGAGACCCAGTACTTC.

This clonotype was detected only a few times. The chain couples TRBV6-5 to TRBJ2-3, with TRBD2 matching 9 bases. CDR3 length: 19 residues. The V and J ends lost 2 bases and 1 base, in that order; junction bases with no gene match: 13. Germline-derived CDR1 and CDR2 are MNHEY and SVGAGI. CDR3 loop: CASSYGLSRRGRGTDTQYF. The CDR3 region has the DNA TGTGCCAGCAGTTACGGTCTCTCGCGTCGCGGGAGGGGCACAGATACGCAGTATTTT.

The chain employs TRBV20-1 and TRBJ2-3; D is unresolved. The V gene's germline CDR1 is DFQATT and CDR2 SNEGSKA (reference sequence). There are 12 residues in the CDR3. V was pared by 3 bases and J by 5 bases, with 9 bases between. The CDR3 DNA sequence: TGCAGTGCTAGTTGGGCCGAAGATACGCAGTATTTT. It specifies CSASWAEDTQYF.

V usage is TRBV18 and J usage is TRBJ2-1; 9 nucleotides align to TRBD2. The CDR3 totals 15 residues. The germline V gene has CDR1 KGHSH and CDR2 LQKENI. V shed 4 bases, J shed 8 bases, and the junction held 9 bases outside the gene matches. The CDR3 here is CASSLGLAGWHEQFF. The CDR3 DNA reads as TGTGCCAGCTCACTCGGGCTAGCGGGGTGGCATGAGCAGTTCTTC.

This chain links TRBV12-3 or TRBV12-4 with TRBJ2-5; 8 positions agree with TRBD1. Trimming cost V 8 bases and J 3 bases; bases outside gene matches: 20. This CDR3 is built from 18 residues. The CDR3 DNA reads TGTGCCAGCCTTCAGGGCGTTGGGACAGGTCGGTTAGAAGAGACCCAGTACTTC. This translates into CASLQGVGTGRLEETQYF.

This chain joins TRBV10-3 and TRBJ2-3; TRBD2 matches 10 bases. The CDR3 runs to 15 residues. Trimming took 7 bases from V and 0 from J; bases not matched to a gene: 4. In germline, CDR1 is ENHRY, CDR2 SYGVKD. The CDR3 reads CAITRTSGSTDTQYF. The DNA for the CDR3 is TGTGCCATCACCAGGACTAGCGGAAGCACAGATACGCAGTATTTT.

There are a few counts of this clonotype. V and J are TRBV7-2 and TRBJ2-7; 8 bases match TRBD1. Trimming removed 5 bases from V and 6 bases from J; junction bases left unmatched: 12. There are 15 residues in the CDR3. CDR1 is SGHTA and CDR2 is FQGNSA in the germline V gene. This CDR3 is CASSRTGTFSGEQYF. The CDR3 DNA reads as TGTGCCAGCAGCCGGACAGGGACTTTTTCGGGCGAGCAGTACTTC.

The chain links TRBV6-1 to TRBJ2-7; 7 bases are shared with TRBD1. V lost 8 bases to trimming and J lost 1 base; unmatched junction nucleotides: 5. Germline values: CDR1 MNHNS, CDR2 SASEGT. The CDR3 sequence is 13 residues long. The chain's CDR3 is CASEQGPSYEQYF. CDR3 DNA: TGTGCCAGCGAACAGGGGCCTTCCTACGAGCAGTACTTC.

The chain recombines TRBV5-5 with TRBJ2-7; no definite D call. V lost 2 bases and J 3 bases, leaving 15 bases between the germline ends. The CDR3 spans 15 residues. Germline V lookup: CDR1 SGHKS, CDR2 YYEKEE (reference sequence). CDR3 region: CASSFGPFVDYEQYF. In DNA form, the CDR3 reads TGTGCCAGCAGCTTCGGGCCTTTTGTAGACTACGAGCAGTACTTC.

The chain joins TRBV30 to TRBJ2-6; no reliable D call. Germline V gene data show CDR1 as GTSNPN and CDR2 as SVGIG (reference sequence). Trimming took off 0 bases at V and 4 bases at J, with 10 bases between the two ends. This CDR3 spans 15 amino acids. CDR3 DNA: TGTGCCTGGAGTGTATCAGGAACCGGGGCCAACGTCCTGACTTTC. Encoded protein: CAWSVSGTGANVLTF.

This CDR3 is CASSERVLIAKNIQYF. The CDR3, as DNA: TGTGCCAGCAGTGAAAGGGTCCTTATAGCCAAAAACATTCAGTACTTC. This chain links TRBV6-1 with TRBJ2-4; no clear D gene. This CDR3 has 16 amino acids. CDR1 is MNHNS and CDR2 is SASEGT in the germline V gene. The V end lost 2 bases, the J end lost 0 bases, and 11 bases lay between the germline ends.

V and J are TRBV20-1 and TRBJ2-7; 9 nucleotides line up with TRBD1. J lost 11 bases, V lost 6 bases, and 17 bases had no gene match. The CDR3 has 14 amino acids. The germline V gene encodes CDR1 DFQATT and CDR2 SNEGSKA (reference sequence). The CDR3 loop is CSALTGTGIRTKYF. CDR3 sequence (DNA): TGCAGTGCCCTTACCGGGACAGGGATAAGGACGAAGTACTTC.

The rearrangement joins TRBV6-1 to TRBJ1-1; the match to TRBD1 covers 7 bases. This CDR3 spans 15 amino acids. V was pared by 6 bases and J by 4 bases, with 11 bases of the junction left unmatched. Germline values: CDR1 MNHNS, CDR2 SASEGT. The CDR3 here is CASSRNRGGGTEAFF. DNA for the CDR3: TGTGCCAGCAGCCGCAACAGGGGTGGAGGCACTGAAGCTTTCTTT.

The chain employs TRBV7-8 and TRBJ2-5; D call uncertain. V was cut by 3 bases and J by 7 bases, with 12 bases left in between. CDR3 length equals 13 residues. The germline CDR1 and CDR2 sequences are SGHVS and FQNEAQ. The CDR3 sequence is CASSFRLVRTQYF. Written as DNA, the CDR3 is TGTGCCAGCAGCTTCCGGCTGGTGAGGACCCAGTACTTC.

The chain carries TRBV7-9 and TRBJ2-5; 9 positions match TRBD1. Germline V gives CDR1 SEHNR, CDR2 FQNEAQ (reference sequence). V was pared by 2 bases and J by 5 bases, with 9 bases of the junction left unmatched. This CDR3 is 16 amino acids long. The CDR3 bases are TGTGCCAGCAGCTTATGGGACAGGGCCTTTGGGGAGACCCAGTACTTC. Translation gives CASSLWDRAFGETQYF.

This clonotype was counted only a few times. The chain joins TRBV7-9 to TRBJ2-5; 7 positions match TRBD1. J was trimmed by 5 bases and V by 4 bases; bases with no gene match: 7. Germline loops: CDR1 SEHNR, CDR2 FQNEAQ (reference sequence). This CDR3 has 14 amino acids. CDR3 nucleotide sequence: TGTGCCAGCAGCTCCCGACAGGGCGGGGAGACCCAGTACTTC. This encodes CASSSRQGGETQYF.